Listed below are T cell receptor beta chains from one sample, sequenced in a study of T cells after yellow fever vaccination. MiXCR, run by TCRdb on the 5' RACE reads, gives a single entry per CDR3 protein. The sample includes about 220,000 distinct CDR3 sequences, around 3.1% of them seen just once. Sequences were derived from CD4+ T cells sorted from PBMCs, sampled 10 days after the yellow fever booster vaccination. The receptors were gathered from a man younger than 30 who received the YFV17D yellow fever vaccine. CDR3s leave out the opening cysteine and the closing phenylalanine or tryptophan. D genes are given only for firm matches.

TRBV5-1,TRBD2,TRBJ2-1,ASRSSGGIYNEQF
TRBV5-1,-,TRBJ1-6,ASSLTPPEDLH
TRBV3-1,-,TRBJ2-2,ASSLNGGGELF
TRBV7-6,-,TRBJ2-4,ASSSRVADGIQY
TRBV5-1,TRBD1,TRBJ1-1,ASSSQGARGTEAF
TRBV6-6,-,TRBJ1-2,ASSHREGSYGYT
TRBV12-2,-,TRBJ1-1,ASRSGGDTEAF
TRBV7-2,-,TRBJ1-1,ASSYRSGIGAF
TRBV24-1,TRBD1,TRBJ2-3,ATSTGGLDTQY
TRBV7-2,TRBD1,TRBJ1-2,ASSAYQGGLH
TRBV9,-,TRBJ1-2,ASSVDQGRYGYT
TRBV10-3,TRBD1,TRBJ1-1,AITRGQGYNTEAF
TRBV5-1,TRBD2,TRBJ2-5,ASSPEGLAEETQY
TRBV5-6,-,TRBJ1-2,ASSLWGGGYT
TRBV11-2,-,TRBJ2-5,ASSPRVRVADQY
TRBV7-2,-,TRBJ1-1,ASSLRGEDTEAF
TRBV7-9,-,TRBJ2-5,ASSLRLEETQY
TRBV4-3,-,TRBJ1-2,ASSTSYRAIYGYT
TRBV20-1,-,TRBJ2-5,SANRDSSLPWGEETQY
TRBV5-1,-,TRBJ2-3,ASSLGLIDTQY
TRBV6-6,TRBD1,TRBJ2-2,ASSSAGTDSTGELF
TRBV18,-,TRBJ2-7,ASSPYVGKPYEQY
TRBV7-3,TRBD1,TRBJ1-1,ASSFGGLGTGTEAF
TRBV20-1,TRBD2,TRBJ2-1,SAVHGAGGLQF
TRBV21-1,-,TRBJ2-5,ASSNDTGRGETQY
TRBV11-2,-,TRBJ2-7,ASSLAPLPGPYEQY
TRBV12-3/TRBV12-4,-,TRBJ1-5,ASSLGYNQPQH
TRBV6-1,TRBD1,TRBJ1-2,ASMTGIVYGYT
TRBV6-1,-,TRBJ2-1,ASSDNGYEQF
TRBV30,TRBD1,TRBJ1-2,AWSVLKAGGGYGYT
TRBV3-1,-,TRBJ1-2,ASSQDGGSNYGYT
TRBV20-1,-,TRBJ1-1,SAGPAGGAF
TRBV19,-,TRBJ1-4,ASSHRDGGRPLKLF
TRBV11-2,-,TRBJ2-7,ASSLVGGRDSVSEQY
TRBV2,TRBD2,TRBJ2-3,ASSVQAGGTDTQY
TRBV5-1,-,TRBJ2-3,ASSSGHPGADTQY
TRBV27,-,TRBJ2-3,ASSEGTRYTQY
TRBV5-1,TRBD1,TRBJ2-5,ASSLSGQGQETQY
TRBV9,-,TRBJ2-2,ASSPSTGELF
TRBV5-1,-,TRBJ2-2,ASSLDGQLNTGELF
TRBV7-8,-,TRBJ2-2,ASSRWGPNTGELF
TRBV18,TRBD2,TRBJ2-7,ASSPYLVVAGETYEQY
TRBV9,-,TRBJ2-1,ASSFGPRGDEQF
TRBV12-3/TRBV12-4,-,TRBJ1-5,ASSSGYSNQPQH
TRBV25-1,TRBD1,TRBJ1-6,ASSVDRGNSPLH
TRBV5-1,TRBD1,TRBJ1-2,ASSLEGTASSYGYT
TRBV11-2,TRBD1,TRBJ1-2,ASSPDRVGGYT
TRBV10-2,TRBD1,TRBJ2-7,ASSSRQGGSYEQY
TRBV27,TRBD2,TRBJ2-1,ASSSYSGGQSSYNEQF
TRBV7-2,TRBD1,TRBJ2-3,ASSLRTGEDTQY
TRBV5-1,TRBD2,TRBJ2-3,ASSPGLAGAGDTQY
TRBV7-2,TRBD2,TRBJ2-5,ASSSQRGGQETQY
TRBV5-4,TRBD1,TRBJ1-2,ASSWPGQGAHGYT
TRBV6-5,-,TRBJ1-6,ASRRGTDRRNSPLH
TRBV18,-,TRBJ2-2,ASSPGQATGELF
TRBV29-1,-,TRBJ1-5,SVLLQANQPQH
TRBV4-3,-,TRBJ2-5,ASSQDSRQETQY